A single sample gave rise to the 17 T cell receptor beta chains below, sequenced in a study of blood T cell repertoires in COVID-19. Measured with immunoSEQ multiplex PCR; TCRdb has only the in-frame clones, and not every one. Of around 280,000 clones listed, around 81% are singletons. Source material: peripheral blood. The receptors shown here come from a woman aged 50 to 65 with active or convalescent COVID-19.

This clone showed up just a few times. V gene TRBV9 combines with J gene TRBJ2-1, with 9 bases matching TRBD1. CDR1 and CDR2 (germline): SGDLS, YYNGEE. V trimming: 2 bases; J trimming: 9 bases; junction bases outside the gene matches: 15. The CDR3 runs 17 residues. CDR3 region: CASSVLAGTGLAGEQFF. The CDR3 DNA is TGTGCCAGCAGCGTCCTTGCCGGGACAGGGCTGGCGGGTGAGCAGTTCTTC.

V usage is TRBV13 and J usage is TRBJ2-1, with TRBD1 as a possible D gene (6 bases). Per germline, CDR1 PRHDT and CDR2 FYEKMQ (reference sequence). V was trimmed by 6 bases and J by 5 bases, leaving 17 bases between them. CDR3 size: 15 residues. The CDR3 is CASRGGAGVNNEQFF. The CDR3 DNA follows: TGTGCCAGCAGAGGGGGAGCTGGAGTAAACAATGAGCAGTTCTTC.

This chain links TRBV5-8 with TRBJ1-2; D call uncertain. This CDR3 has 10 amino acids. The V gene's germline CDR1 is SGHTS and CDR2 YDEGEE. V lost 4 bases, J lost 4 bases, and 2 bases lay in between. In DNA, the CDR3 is TGTGCCAGCAGCCGCTATGGCTACACCTTC. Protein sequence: CASSRYGYTF.

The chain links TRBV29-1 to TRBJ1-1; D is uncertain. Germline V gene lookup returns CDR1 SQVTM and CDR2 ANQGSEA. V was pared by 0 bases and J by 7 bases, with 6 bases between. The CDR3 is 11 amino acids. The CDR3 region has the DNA TGCAGCGTTGAAGATCGCGATGAAGCTTTCTTT. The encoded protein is CSVEDRDEAFF.

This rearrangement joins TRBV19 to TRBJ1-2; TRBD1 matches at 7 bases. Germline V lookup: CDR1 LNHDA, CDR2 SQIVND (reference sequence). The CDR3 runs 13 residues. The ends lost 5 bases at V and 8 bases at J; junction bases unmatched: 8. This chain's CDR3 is CASSQDRVQGYTF. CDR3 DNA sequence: TGTGCCAGTAGTCAAGACAGGGTCCAAGGCTACACCTTC.

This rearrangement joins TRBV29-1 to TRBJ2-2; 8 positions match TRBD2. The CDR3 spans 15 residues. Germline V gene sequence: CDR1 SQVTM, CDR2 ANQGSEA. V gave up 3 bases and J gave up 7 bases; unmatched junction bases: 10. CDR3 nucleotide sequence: TGCAGCGTTGATTCCACGGCTAGCGGGTACGGGGAGCTGTTTTTT. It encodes CSVDSTASGYGELFF.

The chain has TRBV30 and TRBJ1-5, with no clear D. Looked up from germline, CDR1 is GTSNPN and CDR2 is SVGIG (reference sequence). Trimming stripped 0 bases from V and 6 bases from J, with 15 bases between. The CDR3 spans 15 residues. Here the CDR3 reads CAWSVKGGGRQPQHF. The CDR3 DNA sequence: TGTGCCTGGAGTGTAAAGGGCGGAGGTCGTCAGCCCCAGCATTTT.

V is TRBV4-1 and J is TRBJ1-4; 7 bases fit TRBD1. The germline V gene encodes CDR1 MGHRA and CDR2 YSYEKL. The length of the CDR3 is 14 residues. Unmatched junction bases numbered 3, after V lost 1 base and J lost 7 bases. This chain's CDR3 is CASSQVTGSEKLFF. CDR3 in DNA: TGCGCCAGCAGCCAAGTGACAGGGAGTGAAAAACTGTTTTTT.

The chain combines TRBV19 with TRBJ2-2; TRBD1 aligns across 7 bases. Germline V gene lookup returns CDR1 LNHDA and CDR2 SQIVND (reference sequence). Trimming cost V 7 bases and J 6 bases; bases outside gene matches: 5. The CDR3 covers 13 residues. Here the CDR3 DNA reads TGTGCCAGTAACCCAGGGGGTGCCGGGGAGCTGTTTTTT. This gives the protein CASNPGGAGELFF. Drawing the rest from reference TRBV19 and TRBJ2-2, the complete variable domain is DGGITQSPKYLFRKEGQNVTLSCEQNLNHDAMYWYRQDPGQGLRLIYYSQIVNDFQKGDIAEGYSVSREKKESFPLTVTSAQKNPTAFYLCASNPGGAGELFFGEGSRLTVL.

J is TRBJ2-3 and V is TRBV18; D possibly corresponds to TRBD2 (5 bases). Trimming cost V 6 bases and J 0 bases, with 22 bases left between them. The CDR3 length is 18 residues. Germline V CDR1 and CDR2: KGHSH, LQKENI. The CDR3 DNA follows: TGTGCCAGCTCCCCATGGGCCCTAGCACACGCTAGCACAGATACGCAGTATTTT. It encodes CASSPWALAHASTDTQYF.

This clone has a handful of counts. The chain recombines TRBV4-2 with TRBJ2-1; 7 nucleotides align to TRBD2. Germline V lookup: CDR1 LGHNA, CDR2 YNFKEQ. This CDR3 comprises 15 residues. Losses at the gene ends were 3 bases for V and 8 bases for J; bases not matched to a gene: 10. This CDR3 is CASSQAMRESDEQFF. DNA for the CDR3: TGTGCCAGCAGCCAGGCTATGCGGGAGTCGGATGAGCAGTTCTTC.

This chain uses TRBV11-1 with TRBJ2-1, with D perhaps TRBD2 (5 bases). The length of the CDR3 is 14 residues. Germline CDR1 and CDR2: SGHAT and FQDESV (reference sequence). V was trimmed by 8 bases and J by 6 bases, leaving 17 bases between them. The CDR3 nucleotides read TGTGCCAGCCGAAGGGTCGGGGTGGGCAATGAGCAGTTCTTC. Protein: CASRRVGVGNEQFF.

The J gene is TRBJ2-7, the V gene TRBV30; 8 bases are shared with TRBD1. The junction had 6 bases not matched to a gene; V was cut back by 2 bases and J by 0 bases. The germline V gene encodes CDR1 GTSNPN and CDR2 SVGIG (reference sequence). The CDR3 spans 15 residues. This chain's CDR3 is CAWSRTGGSSYEQYF. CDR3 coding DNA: TGTGCCTGGAGTCGTACAGGGGGGTCCTCCTACGAGCAGTACTTC.

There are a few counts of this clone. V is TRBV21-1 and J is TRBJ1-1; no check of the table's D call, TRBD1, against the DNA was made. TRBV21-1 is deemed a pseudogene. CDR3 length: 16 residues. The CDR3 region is CASSKNRDGSDTEAFF. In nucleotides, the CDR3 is TGTGCCAGCAGCAAAAACAGGGACGGCTCTGACACTGAAGCTTTCTTT.

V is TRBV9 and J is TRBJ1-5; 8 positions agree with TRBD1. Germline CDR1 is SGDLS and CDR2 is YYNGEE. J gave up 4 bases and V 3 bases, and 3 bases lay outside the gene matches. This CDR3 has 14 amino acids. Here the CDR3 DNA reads TGTGCCAGCAGCGCCGGGACAGGTAATCAGCCCCAGCATTTT. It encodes CASSAGTGNQPQHF.

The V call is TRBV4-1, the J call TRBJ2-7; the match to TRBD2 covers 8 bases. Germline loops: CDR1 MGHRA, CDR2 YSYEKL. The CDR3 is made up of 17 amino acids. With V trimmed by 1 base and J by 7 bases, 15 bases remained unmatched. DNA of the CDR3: TGCGCCAGCAGCCAAGCGTCTAGCGGGCTTAAACTCGGAGAGCAGTACTTC. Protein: CASSQASSGLKLGEQYF.

The CDR3 region has the DNA TGTGCCAGCAGTGATACCTTTAGGGGGTACGAGCAGTACTTC. It specifies CASSDTFRGYEQYF. The rearrangement joins TRBV6-1 to TRBJ2-7, with D perhaps TRBD1 (6 bases). Trimming took 3 bases from V and 4 from J, leaving 13 bases between them. CDR3 size: 14 residues. Germline loops: CDR1 MNHNS, CDR2 SASEGT.